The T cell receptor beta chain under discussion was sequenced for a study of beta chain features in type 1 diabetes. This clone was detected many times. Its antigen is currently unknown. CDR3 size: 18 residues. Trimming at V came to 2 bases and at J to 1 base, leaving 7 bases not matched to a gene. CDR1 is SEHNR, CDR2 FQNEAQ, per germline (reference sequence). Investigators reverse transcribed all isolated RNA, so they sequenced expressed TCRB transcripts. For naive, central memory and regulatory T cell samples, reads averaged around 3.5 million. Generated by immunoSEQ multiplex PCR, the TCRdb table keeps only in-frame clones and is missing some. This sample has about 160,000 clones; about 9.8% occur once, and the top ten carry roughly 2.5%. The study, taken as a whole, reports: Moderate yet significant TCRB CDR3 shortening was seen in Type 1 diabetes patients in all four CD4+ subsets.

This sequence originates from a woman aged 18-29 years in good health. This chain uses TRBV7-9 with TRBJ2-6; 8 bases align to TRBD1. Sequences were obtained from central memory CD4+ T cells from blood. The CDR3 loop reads CASSLRDRPTSGANVLTF. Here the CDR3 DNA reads TGTGCCAGCAGCTTAAGGGACAGGCCTACATCTGGGGCCAACGTCCTGACTTTC.